Only one count was recorded for the clone carrying this T cell receptor (beta chain). This sample stems from a study of control samples from healthy donors and cancer patients. The assay was immunoSEQ multiplex PCR, and TCRdb's table has in-frame clones only and misses some. The repertoire holds tens of thousands of clones, with around 90% as singletons. The CDR3 is made up of 16 amino acids. V gave up 5 bases and J gave up 0 bases, with 17 bases separating them. CDR1 is SNHLY and CDR2 is FYNNEI in the germline V gene. The specimen sequenced was blood. The chain couples TRBV2 to TRBJ2-7; D not certain. This receptor was obtained from a woman aged 65 to 85 in good health. The CDR3 nucleotides are TGTGCCAGCAGTCCCTACGAATTAAGAAACTCCTACGAGCAGTACTTC. Translating gives CASSPYELRNSYEQYF.